Following are 29 T cell receptor beta chains from one sample sequenced in a study of blood T cell repertoires in COVID-19. Assay: immunoSEQ multiplex PCR; the TCRdb copy retains only in-frame clones and omits some. The table has some 76,000 clones, 75% to 95% seen once; the top ten hold approximately 5%. Sample: peripheral blood. The receptors here all came from a woman under 30 with acute or convalescent COVID-19.

The rearrangement links TRBV3-1 (or the pseudogene TRBV3-2) to TRBJ2-5; weak D call: TRBD2 (7 bases). V was cut by 0 bases and J by 5 bases, with 13 bases left in between. Germline V lookup: CDR1 LGHDT, CDR2 YNNKEL (reference sequence). CDR3 size: 15 residues. Here the CDR3 DNA reads TGTGCCAGCAGCCAAGATTGGGGGGGCCCGGAGACCCAGTACTTC. Protein product: CASSQDWGGPETQYF.

The chain is built from TRBV2 and TRBJ2-1, with 8 bases lining up with TRBD2. CDR3 length equals 15 residues. Germline values: CDR1 SNHLY, CDR2 FYNNEI. The ends lost 5 bases at V and 1 base at J; junction bases unmatched: 4. The CDR3, as DNA: TGTGCCAGCAGTCGGTCTAGCGGGTCCTACAATGAGCAGTTCTTC. Amino acid sequence: CASSRSSGSYNEQFF.

In this sample, this clone turned up a few times. The V call is TRBV18, the J call TRBJ2-5; TRBD1 is a possible D gene (6 bases). V was shortened by 3 bases and J by 5 bases, with 16 bases between the two germline ends. Germline loops: CDR1 KGHSH, CDR2 LQKENI. This CDR3 has 15 residues. The CDR3 sequence: CASSPETGHRETQYF. CDR3 DNA sequence: TGTGCCAGCTCACCCGAAACAGGGCACCGGGAGACCCAGTACTTC.

The chain couples TRBV19 to TRBJ1-1; D perhaps matches TRBD1 (6 bases). The CDR3 covers 13 residues. Per germline, CDR1 LNHDA and CDR2 SQIVND (reference sequence). Deletions cut 1 base from V and 5 bases from J, with 8 bases between. CDR3 sequence reads: CASSIVGGTEAFF. CDR3 coding DNA: TGTGCCAGTAGTATAGTAGGGGGAACTGAAGCTTTCTTT.

This clone was seen just once. The V and J genes are TRBV7-2 and TRBJ1-2, with 7 bases identical to TRBD1. Germline CDR1 SGHTA, CDR2 FQGNSA. The CDR3 loop spans 15 amino acids. With V trimmed by 5 bases and J by 4 bases, 10 bases remained unmatched. CDR3 bases: TGTGCCAGCAGCCCACGAAGGGGGCCTAGCTATGGCTACACCTTC. Translation: CASSPRRGPSYGYTF.

CDR3 protein: CASSRDITGTNIETQYF. CDR3 sequence (DNA): TGTGCCAGCAGTAGAGACATTACCGGGACTAACATCGAGACCCAGTACTTC. The J gene is TRBJ2-5, the V gene TRBV2, with 7 bases that match TRBD2. V lost 5 bases, J lost 5 bases, and 17 bases stayed unmatched. The CDR3 is made up of 17 amino acids. Germline V gene lookup returns CDR1 SNHLY and CDR2 FYNNEI.

The chain uses TRBV10-2 and TRBJ2-6; 8 nucleotides agree with TRBD1. Germline CDR1 reads WSHSY; CDR2 reads SAAADI. V shed 4 bases and J 0 bases; nucleotides not matched to a gene: 2. The CDR3 contains 16 residues. CDR3 region: CASSGQGPSGANVLTF. The CDR3 DNA reads as TGCGCCAGCAGTGGACAGGGGCCCTCTGGGGCCAACGTCCTGACTTTC.

J is TRBJ2-1 and V is TRBV5-1; TRBD2 matches at 13 bases. From germline, CDR1 is SGHRS and CDR2 YFSETQ. This CDR3 region has 16 residues. J gave up 4 bases and V 1 base, and 2 bases lay outside the gene matches. The CDR3 sequence: CASSLTSGRGYNEQFF. The CDR3 region has the DNA TGCGCCAGCAGCTTGACTAGCGGGAGGGGGTACAATGAGCAGTTCTTC.

The table lists this clone with a few counts. The chain uses TRBV19 and TRBJ2-7, with 15 nucleotides matching TRBD2. Germline V lookup: CDR1 LNHDA, CDR2 SQIVND (reference sequence). Unmatched junction bases numbered 8, after V lost 5 bases and J lost 3 bases. The CDR3 has 17 residues. Written as DNA, the CDR3 is TGTGCCAGTAGTTCGGGACTAGCGGGAGGAGGTGGCTACGAGCAGTACTTC. Translating gives CASSSGLAGGGGYEQYF.

This clone has a handful of counts. The chain recombines TRBV3-1 (or the pseudogene TRBV3-2) with TRBJ2-7, with TRBD2 as a possible D gene (5 bases). Between the trimmed V and J ends, which lost 6 bases and 7 bases, there was a span of 7 bases. The germline V gene encodes CDR1 LGHDT and CDR2 YNNKEL (reference sequence). This CDR3 has 10 amino acids. The CDR3 DNA reads TGTGCCAGCAGACCGGGGGAGCAGTACTTC. It translates to CASRPGEQYF.

In this sample, this clone turned up a few times. The chain uses TRBV6-2 or TRBV6-3 and TRBJ2-2; D is unresolved. CDR1 is MNHEY and CDR2 is SVGEGT in the germline V gene. Trimming left V 6 bases short and J 6 bases short, with 11 bases between. This CDR3 contains 13 residues. The CDR3 region has the DNA TGTGCCAGCAGCTCTTTATCTTCCGGGGAGCTGTTTTTT. Translated, it gives CASSSLSSGELFF.

V gene TRBV15 combines with J gene TRBJ2-5, with 8 positions matching TRBD2. The CDR3 covers 17 residues. Germline CDR1 and CDR2: LNHNV and YYDKDF (reference sequence). Trimming at V came to 5 bases and at J to 1 base, leaving 12 bases not matched to a gene. DNA of the CDR3: TGTGCCACCAGCCCTTTGGGGCGGGGGGAGGTCCAAGAGACCCAGTACTTC. This translates into CATSPLGRGEVQETQYF.

The chain carries TRBV4-3 and TRBJ1-1; the match to TRBD1 covers 8 bases. After removal of 3 bases from V and 0 bases from J, the junction contained 3 bases not matched to a gene. Germline V gene sequence: CDR1 LGHNA, CDR2 YSLEER. The CDR3 covers 15 residues. The CDR3 nucleotides are TGCGCCAGCAGCCAGGTGGGACAGGTGAACACTGAAGCTTTCTTT. Residues: CASSQVGQVNTEAFF.

The chain links TRBV29-1 to TRBJ2-1; 11 positions match TRBD2. This CDR3 spans 13 amino acids. Germline V gene sequence: CDR1 SQVTM, CDR2 ANQGSEA. V shed 8 bases and J 6 bases; nucleotides not matched to a gene: 6. CDR3 in DNA: TGCAGCTCCGGGACTAGCGGTTCCAATGAGCAGTTCTTC. Protein product: CSSGTSGSNEQFF.

The rearrangement uses TRBV6-5 and TRBJ1-5; 8 bases match TRBD1. CDR3 length equals 14 residues. Trimming cost V 8 bases and J 10 bases; bases outside gene matches: 13. Germline-derived CDR1 and CDR2 are MNHEY and SVGAGI. Written as DNA, the CDR3 is TGTGCCAGCGCCACCGGACAGGGAGCGTTACCCCAGCATTTT. It codes for CASATGQGALPQHF.

J is TRBJ2-1 and V is TRBV7-9; 8 nucleotides agree with TRBD2. The germline V gene encodes CDR1 SEHNR and CDR2 FQNEAQ (reference sequence). Unmatched junction bases numbered 17, after V lost 8 bases and J lost 5 bases. CDR3 length equals 17 residues. The chain's CDR3 is CASGPPAGGRRNNEQFF. CDR3 nucleotides: TGTGCCAGCGGACCACCAGCGGGCGGGAGGAGGAACAATGAGCAGTTCTTC.

The CDR3 spells CASSISVSLGDEQFF. For the CDR3, the DNA is TGTGCCAGTAGTATATCCGTGAGTTTGGGAGATGAGCAGTTCTTC. The rearrangement links TRBV19 to TRBJ2-1; maybe TRBD2 (5 bases). This CDR3 contains 15 residues. The V end was cut by 2 bases, the J end by 8 bases, with 16 bases between. Germline loops: CDR1 LNHDA, CDR2 SQIVND (reference sequence).

The V and J genes are TRBV5-1 and TRBJ2-5; the match to TRBD1 covers 10 bases. The V and J ends lost 2 bases and 4 bases, in that order; junction bases with no gene match: 5. The CDR3 length is 15 residues. Germline V lookup: CDR1 SGHRS, CDR2 YFSETQ. DNA of the CDR3: TGCGCCAGCAGCTTACTAGGGACAGGGGTAGAGACCCAGTACTTC. Encoded protein: CASSLLGTGVETQYF.

V gene TRBV5-1 combines with J gene TRBJ1-6; D is unresolved. The V gene's germline CDR1 is SGHRS and CDR2 YFSETQ. The CDR3 runs 13 residues. The germline V and J ends were trimmed by 1 base and 7 bases, with 6 bases remaining between them. The CDR3 nucleotides are TGCGCCAGCAGCTTGACAGAGAATTCACCCCTCCACTTT. Protein product: CASSLTENSPLHF.

This clone showed up just a few times. The chain is built from TRBV4-2 and TRBJ2-2; D unclear. The CDR3 spans 14 residues. Germline values: CDR1 LGHNA, CDR2 YNFKEQ. V lost 0 bases to trimming and J lost 6 bases, with 8 bases between them. The CDR3 DNA is TGTGCCAGCAGCCAAGAGTCAGTCCCCGGGGAGCTGTTTTTT. It codes for CASSQESVPGELFF.

This clone was recorded once. V is TRBV19 and J is TRBJ2-1; 15 nucleotides agree with TRBD2. The CDR3 is 16 amino acids. With 6 bases clipped from V and 4 bases from J, the junction kept 4 bases outside the gene matches. Germline loops: CDR1 LNHDA, CDR2 SQIVND (reference sequence). In DNA form, the CDR3 reads TGTGCCAGTAGGGCCGGACTAGCGGGGGGGTACAATGAGCAGTTCTTC. It encodes CASRAGLAGGYNEQFF.

The chain employs TRBV7-9 and TRBJ1-2; TRBD1 might be the D (5 bases). Germline values: CDR1 SEHNR, CDR2 FQNEAQ (reference sequence). With 4 bases removed from V and 8 bases from J, the gap between germline ends came to 17 bases. The CDR3 has 14 residues. CDR3 bases: TGTGCCAGCAGCTCGGACATGGCCCCTTTAGGCTACACCTTC. Its protein product is CASSSDMAPLGYTF.

The genes are TRBV5-1 and TRBJ2-1, with 8 bases matching TRBD2. Germline loops: CDR1 SGHRS, CDR2 YFSETQ. This CDR3 has 17 amino acids. V lost 0 bases, J lost 0 bases, and 5 bases stayed unmatched. The CDR3 here is CASSLAEREPSYNEQFF. CDR3 DNA: TGCGCCAGCAGCTTGGCGGAGCGGGAGCCCTCCTACAATGAGCAGTTCTTC.

This chain joins TRBV18 and TRBJ1-2; no clear D gene. The germline gives CDR1 KGHSH, CDR2 LQKENI. The V end was cut by 0 bases, the J end by 3 bases, with 23 bases between. There are 19 residues in the CDR3. The CDR3 DNA is TGTGCCAGCTCACCACCCAATAATGGTAGTTACAGCAATTACTATGGCTACACCTTC. It yields the protein CASSPPNNGSYSNYYGYTF.

The DNA of the CDR3 is TGTGCCATCCACCAGGCCCCGCAGGACGAGCAGTACTTC. It encodes CAIHQAPQDEQYF. The chain employs TRBV5-4 and TRBJ2-7; D ambiguous. V was pared by 9 bases and J by 5 bases, with 18 bases between. CDR1 and CDR2 from the germline V gene are SGHNT and YYREEE (reference sequence). This CDR3 contains 13 residues.

The V and J genes are TRBV2 and TRBJ1-6; D perhaps matches TRBD1 (5 bases). Trimming stripped 7 bases from V and 10 bases from J, with 20 bases between. CDR1 and CDR2 (germline): SNHLY, FYNNEI. The CDR3 totals 15 residues. CDR3 coding DNA: TGTGCCAGCACCGGGGGGGGTTCCGTTGGATCACCCCTCCACTTT. Amino acids: CASTGGGSVGSPLHF.

The rearrangement uses TRBV2 and TRBJ2-2, with 10 bases fitting TRBD2. The CDR3 consists of 15 residues. Germline CDR1 SNHLY, CDR2 FYNNEI. The V segment lost 7 bases and the J segment 4 bases; nucleotides outside the gene matches: 6. CDR3 amino acids: CASKVGTSVTGELFF. The CDR3 DNA reads TGTGCCAGCAAAGTCGGGACTAGCGTCACCGGGGAGCTGTTTTTT.

This chain links TRBV7-9 with TRBJ2-3, with 9 bases that match TRBD1. CDR1 and CDR2 (germline): SEHNR, FQNEAQ (reference sequence). This CDR3 spans 18 amino acids. Losses at the gene ends were 4 bases for V and 2 bases for J; bases not matched to a gene: 13. CDR3 nucleotides: TGTGCCAGCAGCTCTAGAGTGACAGGGGGATACCTCACAGATACGCAGTATTTT. Amino acids: CASSSRVTGGYLTDTQYF.

The chain couples TRBV6-6 to TRBJ1-1; D is perhaps TRBD1 (5 bases). The CDR3 totals 13 residues. Germline V lookup: CDR1 MNHNY, CDR2 SVGAGI (reference sequence). Trimming removed 2 bases from V and 5 bases from J, with 9 bases in between. The CDR3 bases are TGTGCCAGCAGTTACGGGGGGGGGACTGAAGCTTTCTTT. As protein: CASSYGGGTEAFF.